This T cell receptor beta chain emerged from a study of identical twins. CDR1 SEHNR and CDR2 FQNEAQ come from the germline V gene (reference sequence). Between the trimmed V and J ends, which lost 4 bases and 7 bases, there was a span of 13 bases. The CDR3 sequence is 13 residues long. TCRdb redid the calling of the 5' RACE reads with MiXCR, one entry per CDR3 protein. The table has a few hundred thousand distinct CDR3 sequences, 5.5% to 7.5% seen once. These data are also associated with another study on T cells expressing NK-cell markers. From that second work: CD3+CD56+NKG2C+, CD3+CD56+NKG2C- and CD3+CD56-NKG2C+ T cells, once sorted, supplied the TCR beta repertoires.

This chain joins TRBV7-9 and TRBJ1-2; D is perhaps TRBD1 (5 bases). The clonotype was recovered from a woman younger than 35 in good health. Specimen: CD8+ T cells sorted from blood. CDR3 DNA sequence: TGTGCCAGCAGCTACGGGGCAGGACCTGGCTACACCTTC. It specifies CASSYGAGPGYTF.